What follows are 9 T cell receptor beta chains derived from one specimen sequenced in a study of T-cell memory formation after mild COVID-19. MiXCR was run by TCRdb on the 5' RACE reads, yielding one entry per CDR3 protein. The sample shows hundreds of thousands of distinct CDR3 sequences, approximately 15% of them seen only once. The sequenced material came from PBMCs or a T cell subset sorted from them (not recorded which). Receptors were obtained from a man between 18 and 29 years old who had mild COVID-19 (a few samples of this study predate the infection). Cell type and time point are not known.

This chain uses TRBV12-3 or TRBV12-4 with TRBJ1-2, with unresolved D. CDR3 length: 13 amino acids. V lost 8 bases, J lost 0 bases, and 10 bases lay in between. CDR3 DNA sequence: TGTGCCAGCGGAGGGTATCCTAACTATGGCTACACCTTC. Amino acids: CASGGYPNYGYTF.

The CDR3 is CASSQGPLGGNNGYTF. CDR3 in DNA: TGCGCCAGCAGCCAAGGACCCCTGGGCGGGAACAATGGCTACACCTTC. This chain uses TRBV4-1 with TRBJ1-2, with D unclear. Germline V gives CDR1 MGHRA, CDR2 YSYEKL. This CDR3 contains 16 residues. V was shortened by 1 base and J by 6 bases, with 18 bases between the two germline ends.

This clonotype was detected a few times. Here the CDR3 reads CASSQDPGHTYEQYF. The CDR3 nucleotides read TGTGCCAGCAGCCAAGATCCGGGGCATACCTACGAGCAGTACTTC. J is TRBJ2-7 and V is TRBV14, with D possibly being TRBD1 or TRBD2 (5 bases each). From germline, CDR1 is SGHDN and CDR2 FVKESK. The CDR3 length is 15 residues. Deletions cut 0 bases from V and 2 bases from J, with 11 bases between.

The chain couples TRBV5-1 to TRBJ2-1; tentative D call: TRBD2 (6 bases). The CDR3 runs 18 residues. Per germline, CDR1 SGHRS and CDR2 YFSETQ. V was trimmed by 3 bases and J by 1 base, leaving 20 bases between them. The CDR3 nucleotides are TGCGCCAGCAGCTGGGGGGTCCGGGACTCACAGTCCTACAATGAGCAGTTCTTC. Translated, it gives CASSWGVRDSQSYNEQFF.

This clonotype was observed a few times. CDR3 in amino acids: CASRVGETQYF. CDR3 nucleotide sequence: TGTGCCAGCAGGGTGGGGGAGACCCAGTACTTC. The chain recombines TRBV6-5 with TRBJ2-5; D uncertain. Germline values: CDR1 MNHEY, CDR2 SVGAGI. The ends were cut back, 6 bases at V and 5 bases at J, with 7 bases in the middle. The CDR3 is 11 residues long.

The chain recombines TRBV7-6 with TRBJ2-3, with 9 bases matching TRBD2. The CDR3 is made up of 18 amino acids. CDR1 is SGHVS and CDR2 is FNYEAQ in the germline V gene. J was trimmed by 5 bases and V by 1 base; bases with no gene match: 13. The CDR3 protein is CASSLVIASSGTIDTQYF. In nucleotides, the CDR3 is TGTGCCAGCAGCTTAGTTATAGCGTCTAGCGGGACGATAGATACGCAGTATTTT. The full variable domain, in which reference TRBV7-6 and TRBJ2-3 provide the parts outside the CDR3, is GAGVSQSPRYKVTKRGQDVALRCDPISGHVSLYWYRQALGQGPEFLTYFNYEAQQDKSGLPNDRFSAERPEGSISTLTIQRTEQRDSAMYRCASSLVIASSGTIDTQYFGPGTRLTVL.

The chain is built from TRBV12-3 or TRBV12-4 and TRBJ2-5; D gene unclear. This CDR3 has 15 residues. V gave up 3 bases and J gave up 5 bases, with 16 bases separating them. CDR3 residues: CASSFIRAPGETQYF. The CDR3 DNA follows: TGTGCCAGCAGTTTCATCCGGGCACCCGGTGAGACCCAGTACTTC.

A few counts support this clonotype. The CDR3 loop is CASSLIGAPEKLFF. DNA of the CDR3: TGTGCCAGCAGTTTAATCGGGGCTCCTGAAAAACTGTTTTTT. This chain connects TRBV28 to TRBJ1-4, with a weak D call TRBD1 (5 bases). Germline CDR1 reads MDHEN; CDR2 reads SYDVKM. With 2 bases removed from V and 7 bases from J, the gap between germline ends came to 11 bases. There are 14 residues in the CDR3.

This clonotype was detected a few times. V is TRBV18 and J is TRBJ1-1; D gene ambiguous. The V gene's germline CDR1 is KGHSH and CDR2 LQKENI. The CDR3 totals 14 residues. V gave up 3 bases and J gave up 1 base, with 9 bases separating them. CDR3: CASSPAGRNTEAFF. The DNA for the CDR3 is TGTGCCAGCTCACCCGCAGGCCGGAACACTGAAGCTTTCTTT.